This T cell receptor beta chain originates from a study of T cell responses to AZD1222 COVID-19 vaccine. Study results and limitations: Spike-spanning, vaccine-associated CD4 TCRs were dominant at 160-218 and 743-854. In all cases, repertoires were sampled only after the peak T cell response. Only six individuals given AZD1222 were seropositive at baseline. Following two doses of AZD1222, Spike-specific TCR breadth and depth rose.

TCRdb keeps only in-frame clones here, not all; method: immunoSEQ multiplex PCR. Altogether roughly 150,000 clones are present, roughly nine tenths being singletons, with the ten largest covering about 1.5%. Worth noting for this clone: Its antigen is not identified.

Trimming stripped 4 bases from V and 8 bases from J, with 20 bases between. The CDR3 consists of 16 residues. Germline V gene data show CDR1 as MDHEN and CDR2 as SYDVKM. The chain uses TRBV28 and TRBJ1-4; a weak D match, TRBD1 (5 bases). The sample was peripheral blood, taken on day 0 of AZD1222 vaccination. The receptor's source is an adult in good health. This CDR3 reads CASSSHERGRGEKLFF. The DNA for the CDR3 is TGTGCCAGCAGTTCACATGAACGGGGACGAGGGGAAAAACTGTTTTTT.